The 25 T cell receptor beta chains listed next were all sequenced from one sample in a study of blood T cell repertoires in COVID-19. Method: immunoSEQ multiplex PCR; TCRdb's copy keeps in-frame clones and lacks some. This sample has 250,000 to 300,000 clones, with approximately 83% found just once. The sequenced sample consisted of PBMCs or T cells enriched from blood (not recorded which). All receptors derive from a woman aged 45-65 years who had recovered from COVID-19.

This clone was picked up a small number of times. The chain combines TRBV4-1 with TRBJ2-1; 7 bases are a match to TRBD1. The junction had 3 bases not matched to a gene; V was cut back by 0 bases and J by 1 base. Germline V gene data show CDR1 as MGHRA and CDR2 as YSYEKL. The CDR3 covers 16 residues. CDR3: CASSQDLTGSYNEQFF. CDR3 sequence (DNA): TGCGCCAGCAGCCAAGATTTGACAGGGTCCTACAATGAGCAGTTCTTC.

The chain combines TRBV3-1 (or the pseudogene TRBV3-2) with TRBJ2-2; TRBD2 matches 8 bases. The CDR3 runs 17 residues. Germline loops: CDR1 LGHDT, CDR2 YNNKEL (reference sequence). The junction had 10 bases not matched to a gene; V was cut back by 4 bases and J by 3 bases. This chain's CDR3 is CASSPGALAAYTGELFF. For the CDR3, the DNA is TGTGCCAGCAGCCCAGGTGCACTAGCGGCTTACACCGGGGAGCTGTTTTTT.

The chain couples TRBV6-5 to TRBJ2-7; D might be TRBD1 (5 bases). Trimming removed 5 bases from V and 5 bases from J, with 19 bases in between. CDR1 is MNHEY and CDR2 is SVGAGI in the germline V gene. The CDR3 sequence is 15 residues long. Written as DNA, the CDR3 is TGTGCCAGCAGTCAGGTCCGGGCAGGGCCCCACGAGCAGTACTTC. Protein sequence: CASSQVRAGPHEQYF.

The chain is built from TRBV29-1 and TRBJ1-2; D remains ambiguous. This CDR3 comprises 15 residues. The V gene's germline CDR1 is SQVTM and CDR2 ANQGSEA. Trimming shortened V by 1 base and J by 4 bases, and 16 bases separated the two germline ends. The CDR3 DNA sequence: TGCAGCGTTGAAGGGTCAGGCGACCGGTTCTATGGCTACACCTTC. It specifies CSVEGSGDRFYGYTF.

V and J are TRBV5-8 and TRBJ2-4; a weak D match, TRBD2 (7 bases). The CDR3 covers 15 residues. Per germline, CDR1 SGHTS and CDR2 YDEGEE. The V end was cut by 4 bases, the J end by 7 bases, with 18 bases between. The CDR3: CASSRKGGGWNIQYF. The CDR3 DNA reads TGTGCCAGCAGCCGAAAAGGGGGGGGATGGAACATTCAGTACTTC.

V and J are TRBV2 and TRBJ2-5, with a possible D match to TRBD1 (6 bases). Trimming removed 3 bases at V and 6 bases at J, with 14 bases between. The length of the CDR3 is 14 residues. Germline V gives CDR1 SNHLY, CDR2 FYNNEI. Written as DNA, the CDR3 is TGTGCCAGCAGTGACCCGACAGGTCCGAAGACCCAGTACTTC. Amino acids: CASSDPTGPKTQYF.

V gene TRBV5-4 combines with J gene TRBJ2-2, with 7 bases fitting TRBD2. Losses at the gene ends were 3 bases for V and 0 bases for J; bases not matched to a gene: 11. The CDR3 contains 18 residues. The germline V gene has CDR1 SGHNT and CDR2 YYREEE (reference sequence). The CDR3 loop reads CASSSGQRGDPNTGELFF. DNA for the CDR3: TGTGCCAGCAGCTCTGGCCAGCGGGGAGACCCGAACACCGGGGAGCTGTTTTTT. Using reference TRBV5-4 and TRBJ2-2 for the parts outside the CDR3, the full variable domain is ETGVTQSPTHLIKTRGQQVTLRCSSQSGHNTVSWYQQALGQGPQFIFQYYREEENGRGNFPPRFSGLQFPNYSSELNVNALELDDSALYLCASSSGQRGDPNTGELFFGEGSRLTVL.

The gene calls are TRBV24-1 and TRBJ2-2, with a possible D match to TRBD1 (6 bases). The CDR3 totals 16 residues. In germline, CDR1 is KGHDR, CDR2 SFDVKD. V was shortened by 4 bases and J by 5 bases, with 16 bases between the two germline ends. The CDR3 sequence is CATSESSWGRTGELFF. Written as DNA, the CDR3 is TGTGCCACCAGTGAATCCTCTTGGGGGCGGACCGGGGAGCTGTTTTTT.

In nucleotides, the CDR3 is TGTGCCAGCAGCCGTCAGGGGGCGTCCTACAATGAGCAGTTCTTC. This encodes CASSRQGASYNEQFF. The genes are TRBV7-9 and TRBJ2-1, with TRBD1 matching over 8 bases. CDR3 size: 15 residues. Trimming removed 5 bases from V and 1 base from J; junction bases left unmatched: 4. The germline gives CDR1 SEHNR, CDR2 FQNEAQ (reference sequence).

This clone turned up a few times. This same CDR3 is encoded by further DNA sequences in the sample. The CDR3 reads CASSEGGTDYEQYF. The CDR3 bases are TGTGCCAGCAGTGAGGGCGGGACAGACTACGAGCAGTACTTC. The chain couples TRBV6-1 to TRBJ2-7, with a possible D match to TRBD1 (7 bases). The CDR3 spans 14 residues. From germline, CDR1 is MNHNS and CDR2 SASEGT. V dropped 3 bases and J dropped 3 bases, with 12 bases sitting between them.

The chain recombines TRBV5-1 with TRBJ1-2; D unresolved. CDR1 is SGHRS, CDR2 YFSETQ, per germline. The CDR3 is 13 residues long. V shed 7 bases and J shed 4 bases, with 14 bases lying between them. The CDR3 spells CASSEEGAYGYTF. CDR3 coding DNA: TGCGCCAGCTCCGAAGAGGGCGCCTATGGCTACACCTTC.

For the CDR3, the DNA is TGTGCCAGCGGGGAACTAGCGGGGGCGAGCTCCTACGAGCAGTACTTC. Its protein is CASGELAGASSYEQYF. The chain carries TRBV27 and TRBJ2-7, with 11 bases fitting TRBD2. This CDR3 region has 16 residues. J was trimmed by 0 bases and V by 8 bases; bases with no gene match: 9. The V gene's germline CDR1 is MNHEY and CDR2 SMNVEV (reference sequence).

This chain uses TRBV11-2 with TRBJ2-7; TRBD2 aligns across 9 bases. The CDR3 sequence is 14 residues long. V shed 5 bases and J 3 bases; nucleotides not matched to a gene: 5. Germline loops: CDR1 SGHAT, CDR2 FQNNGV. The CDR3 DNA reads TGTGCCAGCAGCCCGGGACTAGCACTCTACGAGCAGTACTTC. Its translation: CASSPGLALYEQYF.

The V gene is TRBV5-1, the J gene TRBJ2-7; 9 bases line up with TRBD2. Germline trimming cut 1 base from V and 3 bases from J; bases unmatched to any gene: 8. Germline values: CDR1 SGHRS, CDR2 YFSETQ. The CDR3 length is 16 residues. CDR3 sequence (DNA): TGCGCCAGCAGCTTGACTAGCGGGTCTACTGTCTACGAGCAGTACTTC. It translates to CASSLTSGSTVYEQYF.

The chain carries TRBV2 and TRBJ1-1, with TRBD1 matching over 10 bases. The trim removed 6 bases at V and 4 bases at J, leaving 5 bases unmatched. This CDR3 comprises 14 residues. From germline, CDR1 is SNHLY and CDR2 FYNNEI. The CDR3 coding sequence is TGTGCCAGCAGCCAGACAGGGGGCTTCACTGAAGCTTTCTTT. Its translation is CASSQTGGFTEAFF.

This clone was counted between two and nine times. The chain recombines TRBV9 with TRBJ2-5; the match to TRBD2 covers 12 bases. From germline, CDR1 is SGDLS and CDR2 YYNGEE. With 4 bases clipped from V and 5 bases from J, the junction kept 9 bases outside the gene matches. The length of the CDR3 is 16 residues. The CDR3 protein is CASSPQRLAGVETQYF. In DNA, the CDR3 is TGTGCCAGCAGCCCCCAGAGACTAGCGGGAGTCGAGACCCAGTACTTC.

This chain uses TRBV28 with TRBJ2-7, with TRBD2 identical over 10 bases. In germline, CDR1 is MDHEN, CDR2 SYDVKM. J lost 0 bases, V lost 3 bases, and 5 bases had no gene match. The CDR3 runs to 16 residues. The CDR3 nucleotides are TGTGCCAGCAGTTTTGGACTAGCGGCCAACTCCTACGAGCAGTACTTC. It specifies CASSFGLAANSYEQYF. The variable domain in full, with the rest retrieved from reference TRBV28 and TRBJ2-7, is DVKVTQSSRYLVKRTGEKVFLECVQDMDHENMFWYRQDPGLGLRLIYFSYDVKMKEKGDIPEGYSVSREKKERFSLILESASTNQTSMYLCASSFGLAANSYEQYFGPGTRLTVT.

The chain uses TRBV5-1 and TRBJ1-4; D gene uncertain. The germline V gene has CDR1 SGHRS and CDR2 YFSETQ. The CDR3 covers 15 residues. Trimming pared 0 bases from V and 7 bases from J, leaving 13 bases between. CDR3 sequence: CASSLALTGGEKLFF. The CDR3 DNA sequence: TGCGCCAGCAGCTTGGCCCTCACGGGAGGTGAAAAACTGTTTTTT.

The chain employs TRBV6-6 and TRBJ1-1, with D perhaps TRBD1 (6 bases). V dropped 6 bases and J dropped 11 bases, with 19 bases sitting between them. Germline CDR1 MNHNY, CDR2 SVGAGI (reference sequence). The CDR3 spans 13 residues. CDR3 coding DNA: TGTGCCAGCAGGCCCTTAAGTTGGCAGGGGGCTTTCTTT. Its protein product is CASRPLSWQGAFF.

The CDR3 DNA reads as TGTGCCAGCAGCAAAGGGGGCTCCTACGAGCAGTACTTC. Its protein product is CASSKGGSYEQYF. V usage is TRBV11-3 and J usage is TRBJ2-7, with a tentative D call TRBD1 (6 bases). V was clipped by 5 bases and J by 0 bases, with 8 bases between them. The CDR3 contains 13 residues. Per the germline V gene, CDR1 is SGHNT and CDR2 is YENEEA.

The chain combines TRBV7-6 with TRBJ2-7; no clear D gene. Between the trimmed V and J ends, which lost 1 base and 6 bases, there was a span of 10 bases. The CDR3 consists of 13 residues. CDR1 SGHVS and CDR2 FNYEAQ come from the germline V gene. The CDR3: CASSLGGLFEQYF. CDR3 nucleotides: TGTGCCAGCAGCTTAGGCGGCCTTTTCGAGCAGTACTTC. Full variable domain (rest looked up from reference TRBV7-6 and TRBJ2-7): GAGVSQSPRYKVTKRGQDVALRCDPISGHVSLYWYRQALGQGPEFLTYFNYEAQQDKSGLPNDRFSAERPEGSISTLTIQRTEQRDSAMYRCASSLGGLFEQYFGPGTRLTVT.

The chain couples TRBV19 to TRBJ1-1; the match to TRBD1 covers 8 bases. Looked up from germline, CDR1 is LNHDA and CDR2 is SQIVND (reference sequence). V dropped 7 bases and J dropped 2; count of bases not matched to a gene: 6. The CDR3 has 14 amino acids. The CDR3 loop is CASTTQGVNTEAFF. The CDR3 nucleotides read TGTGCCAGTACTACACAGGGGGTAAACACTGAAGCTTTCTTT.

The rearrangement links TRBV27 to TRBJ2-7; 9 bases agree with TRBD1. CDR3 size: 15 residues. J lost 4 bases, V lost 2 bases, and 6 bases had no gene match. The germline gives CDR1 MNHEY, CDR2 SMNVEV (reference sequence). The DNA of the CDR3 is TGTGCCAGCAGTTTAACGCCGACAGGGGGTTACGAGCAGTACTTC. This translates into CASSLTPTGGYEQYF.

The genes are TRBV5-1 and TRBJ2-7; 14 nucleotides match TRBD2. CDR1 and CDR2 (germline): SGHRS, YFSETQ. This CDR3 has 19 residues. Trimming removed 0 bases from V and 0 bases from J; junction bases left unmatched: 8. CDR3 region: CASSLAWTSGRPSSYEQYF. The CDR3, as DNA: TGCGCCAGCAGCTTGGCCTGGACTAGCGGGAGGCCTTCCTCCTACGAGCAGTACTTC.

The chain carries TRBV3-1 (or the pseudogene TRBV3-2) and TRBJ1-2, with D possibly being TRBD1 (5 bases). Trimming shortened V by 2 bases and J by 4 bases, and 17 bases separated the two germline ends. CDR1 is LGHDT, CDR2 YNNKEL, per germline (reference sequence). The CDR3 runs to 16 residues. The CDR3 region is CASSQFSPRAGYGYTF. CDR3 DNA: TGTGCCAGCAGCCAATTCAGCCCCAGGGCAGGCTATGGCTACACCTTC.